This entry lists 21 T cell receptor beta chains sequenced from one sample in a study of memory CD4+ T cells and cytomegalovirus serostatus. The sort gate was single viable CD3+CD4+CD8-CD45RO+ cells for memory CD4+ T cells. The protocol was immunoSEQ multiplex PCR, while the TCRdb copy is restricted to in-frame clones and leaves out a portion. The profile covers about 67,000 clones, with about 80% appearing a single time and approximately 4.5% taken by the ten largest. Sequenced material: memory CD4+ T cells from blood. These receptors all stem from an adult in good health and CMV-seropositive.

This CDR3 is CASSLSPDYEQYF. CDR3 coding DNA: TGCGCCAGCAGCCTTAGTCCAGATTACGAGCAGTACTTC. The V gene is TRBV4-1, the J gene TRBJ2-7; the D is unclear. CDR1 is MGHRA, CDR2 YSYEKL, per germline. Deletions cut 4 bases from V and 4 bases from J, with 11 bases between. This CDR3 comprises 13 residues.

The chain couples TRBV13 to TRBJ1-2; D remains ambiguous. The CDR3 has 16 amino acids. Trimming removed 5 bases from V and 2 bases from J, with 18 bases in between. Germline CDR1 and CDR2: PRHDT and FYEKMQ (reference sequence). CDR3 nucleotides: TGTGCCAGCAGCGCAACGTACATTGGAGGGAACTATGGCTACACCTTC. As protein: CASSATYIGGNYGYTF.

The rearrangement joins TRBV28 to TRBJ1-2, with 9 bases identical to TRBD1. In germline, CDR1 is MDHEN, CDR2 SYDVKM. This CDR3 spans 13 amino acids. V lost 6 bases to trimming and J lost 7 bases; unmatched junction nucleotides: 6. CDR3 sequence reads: CASSRDRASGYTF. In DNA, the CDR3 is TGTGCCAGCAGCAGGGACAGGGCCTCTGGCTACACCTTC.

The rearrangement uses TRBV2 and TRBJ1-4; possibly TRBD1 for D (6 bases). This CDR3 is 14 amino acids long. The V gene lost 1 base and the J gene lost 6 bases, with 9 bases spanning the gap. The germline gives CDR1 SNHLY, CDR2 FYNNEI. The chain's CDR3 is CASSEDHRDEKLFF. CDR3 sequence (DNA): TGTGCCAGCAGTGAAGACCACAGGGATGAAAAACTGTTTTTT.

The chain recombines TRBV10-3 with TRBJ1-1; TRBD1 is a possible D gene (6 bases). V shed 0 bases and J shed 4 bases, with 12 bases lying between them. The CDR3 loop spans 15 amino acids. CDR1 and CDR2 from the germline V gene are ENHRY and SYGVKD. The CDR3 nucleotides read TGTGCCATCAGTGAGTCGGCAGGGGCGGGCACTGAAGCTTTCTTT. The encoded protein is CAISESAGAGTEAFF.

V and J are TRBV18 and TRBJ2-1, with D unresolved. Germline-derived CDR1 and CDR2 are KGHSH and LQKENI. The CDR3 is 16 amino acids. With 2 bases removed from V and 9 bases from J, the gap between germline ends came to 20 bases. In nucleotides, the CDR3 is TGTGCCAGCTCACCAGCCTCCCAGGCGGTGGTAGGTGAGCAGTTCTTC. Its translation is CASSPASQAVVGEQFF.

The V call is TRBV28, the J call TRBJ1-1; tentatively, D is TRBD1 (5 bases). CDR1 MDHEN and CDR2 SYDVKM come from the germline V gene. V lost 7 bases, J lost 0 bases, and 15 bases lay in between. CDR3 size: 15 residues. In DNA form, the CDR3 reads TGTGCCAGCAATGCCCCTAAGGGGATGAACACTGAAGCTTTCTTT. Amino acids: CASNAPKGMNTEAFF.

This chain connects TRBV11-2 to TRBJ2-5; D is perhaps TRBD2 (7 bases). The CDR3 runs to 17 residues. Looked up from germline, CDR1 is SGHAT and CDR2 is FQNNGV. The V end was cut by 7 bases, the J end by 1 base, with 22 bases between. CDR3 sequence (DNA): TGTGCCAGCACCCAGAATATGAGGGGGAGGGGCCAAGAGACCCAGTACTTC. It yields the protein CASTQNMRGRGQETQYF.

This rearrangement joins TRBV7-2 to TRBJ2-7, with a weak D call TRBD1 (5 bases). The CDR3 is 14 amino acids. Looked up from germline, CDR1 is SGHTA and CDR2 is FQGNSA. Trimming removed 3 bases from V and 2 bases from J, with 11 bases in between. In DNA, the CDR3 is TGTGCCAGCAGCTTGATCGCAGGGACCTACGAGCAGTACTTC. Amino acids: CASSLIAGTYEQYF.

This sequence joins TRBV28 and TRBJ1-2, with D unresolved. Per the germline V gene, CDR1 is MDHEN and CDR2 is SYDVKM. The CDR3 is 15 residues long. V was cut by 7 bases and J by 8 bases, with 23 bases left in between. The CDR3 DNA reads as TGTGCCAGCACCAGAGTAGACGGCCTTTCGGGGGGCTACACCTTC. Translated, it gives CASTRVDGLSGGYTF.

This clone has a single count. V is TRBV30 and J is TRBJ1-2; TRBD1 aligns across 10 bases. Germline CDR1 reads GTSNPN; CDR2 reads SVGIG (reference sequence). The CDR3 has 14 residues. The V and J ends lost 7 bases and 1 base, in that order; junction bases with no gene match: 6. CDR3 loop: CALDRGGDNYGYTF. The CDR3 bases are TGTGCCTTGGACAGGGGGGGGGATAACTATGGCTACACCTTC.

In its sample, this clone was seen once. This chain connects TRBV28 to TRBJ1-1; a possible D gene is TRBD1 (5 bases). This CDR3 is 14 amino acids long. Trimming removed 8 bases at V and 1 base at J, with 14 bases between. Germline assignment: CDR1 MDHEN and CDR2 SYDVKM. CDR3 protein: CASWSKGKNTEAFF. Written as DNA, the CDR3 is TGTGCCAGCTGGTCGAAGGGGAAGAACACTGAAGCTTTCTTT.

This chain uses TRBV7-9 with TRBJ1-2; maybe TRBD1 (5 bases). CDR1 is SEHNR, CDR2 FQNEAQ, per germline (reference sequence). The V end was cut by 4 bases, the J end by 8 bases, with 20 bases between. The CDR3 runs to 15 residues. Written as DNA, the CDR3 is TGTGCCAGCAGCTCCCTCCGTGGACCAGCAGGGGGCTACACCTTC. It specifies CASSSLRGPAGGYTF. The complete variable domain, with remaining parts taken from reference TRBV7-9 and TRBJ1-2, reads DTGVSQNPRHKITKRGQNVTFRCDPISEHNRLYWYRQTLGQGPEFLTYFQNEAQLEKSRLLSDRFSAERPKGSFSTLEIQRTEQGDSAMYLCASSSLRGPAGGYTFGSGTRLTVV.

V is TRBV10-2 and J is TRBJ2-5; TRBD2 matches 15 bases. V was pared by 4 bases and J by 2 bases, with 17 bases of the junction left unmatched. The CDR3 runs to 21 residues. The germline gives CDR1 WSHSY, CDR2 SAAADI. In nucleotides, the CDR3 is TGCGCCAGCAGTGGGGTTACCGTGGGACTAGCGGGGGGCTACCTACAAGAGACCCAGTACTTC. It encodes CASSGVTVGLAGGYLQETQYF.

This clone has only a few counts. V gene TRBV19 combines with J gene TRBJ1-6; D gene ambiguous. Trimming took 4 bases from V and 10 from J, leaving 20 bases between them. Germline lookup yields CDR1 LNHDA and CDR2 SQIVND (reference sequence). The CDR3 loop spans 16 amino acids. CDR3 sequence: CASSNEARIVGSPLHF. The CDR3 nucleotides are TGTGCCAGTAGTAATGAGGCGAGAATTGTCGGATCACCCCTCCACTTT.

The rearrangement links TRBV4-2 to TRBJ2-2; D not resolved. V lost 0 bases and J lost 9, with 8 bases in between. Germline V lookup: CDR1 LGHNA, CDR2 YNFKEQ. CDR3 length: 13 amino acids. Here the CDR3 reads CASSQDDARELFF. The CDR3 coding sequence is TGTGCCAGCAGCCAAGATGACGCGAGGGAGCTGTTTTTT.

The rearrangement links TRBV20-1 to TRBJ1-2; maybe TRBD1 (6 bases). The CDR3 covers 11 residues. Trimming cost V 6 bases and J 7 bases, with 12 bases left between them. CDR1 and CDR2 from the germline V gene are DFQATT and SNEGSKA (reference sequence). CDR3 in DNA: TGCAGTGCGACAGGTATTCTTGGCTACACCTTC. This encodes CSATGILGYTF.

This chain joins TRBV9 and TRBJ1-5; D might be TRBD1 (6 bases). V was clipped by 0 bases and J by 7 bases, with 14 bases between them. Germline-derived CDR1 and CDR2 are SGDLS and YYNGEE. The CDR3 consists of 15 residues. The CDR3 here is CASSVDPGVGQPQHF. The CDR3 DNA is TGTGCCAGCAGCGTAGACCCAGGGGTGGGGCAGCCCCAGCATTTT.

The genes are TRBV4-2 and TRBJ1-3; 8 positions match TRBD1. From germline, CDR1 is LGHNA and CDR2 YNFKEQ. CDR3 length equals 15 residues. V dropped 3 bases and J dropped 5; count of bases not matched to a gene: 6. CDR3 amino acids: CASSQPGQGRNTIYF. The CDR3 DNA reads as TGTGCCAGCAGCCAGCCAGGACAGGGCCGAAACACCATATATTTT.

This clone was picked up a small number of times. The CDR3 DNA reads as TGCGCCAGCAGGGAGACAGCTAACACTGAAGCTTTCTTT. Translated, it gives CASRETANTEAFF. The V gene is TRBV10-1, the J gene TRBJ1-1; perhaps TRBD1 as D (5 bases). V lost 6 bases and J lost 2, with 10 bases in between. The germline CDR1 and CDR2 sequences are WNHNN and SYGVQD (reference sequence). This CDR3 is 13 amino acids long.

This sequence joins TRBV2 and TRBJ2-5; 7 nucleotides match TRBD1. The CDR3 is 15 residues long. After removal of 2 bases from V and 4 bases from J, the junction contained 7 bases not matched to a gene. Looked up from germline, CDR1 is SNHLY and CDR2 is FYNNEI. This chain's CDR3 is CASSEFEGAGETQYF. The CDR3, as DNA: TGTGCCAGCAGTGAATTTGAGGGGGCTGGAGAGACCCAGTACTTC.